These T cell receptor beta chains were read from a single sample in a study of CXCR3-negative and CXCR3-positive naive CD8 T cells. For each CDR3 protein, TCRdb gives one entry from its re-call of the 5' RACE reads, without DNA. Here the sample table reports 100,000 to 150,000 distinct CDR3 sequences. The sequenced sample consisted of naive CXCR3+ CD8+ T cells from blood. All receptors come from a human donor in good health. Some clones in this sample may be carry-over from other donors' samples. Both conserved end residues are part of each CDR3.

V gene	J gene	CDR3 protein
TRBV9	TRBJ1-1	CASSVGTGANEAFF
TRBV9	TRBJ2-3	CASSVHGESTDTQYF
TRBV28	TRBJ2-7	CASSSGLAYYEQYF
TRBV6-2/TRBV6-3	TRBJ2-7	CASSYSLGYEQYF
TRBV29-1	TRBJ2-7	CSVVGQFYEQYF
TRBV7-9	TRBJ1-1	CASSPGGPGTEAFF
TRBV9	TRBJ2-7	CASSVLGHLQETQYF
TRBV5-6	TRBJ2-7	CASSPVGTASLYEQYF
TRBV7-6	TRBJ2-7	CASSSGDNPYEQYF
TRBV15	TRBJ2-5	CATRRVGEETQYF
TRBV29-1	TRBJ2-2	CSVLSGVAGELFF
TRBV25-1	TRBJ2-3	CASSEVGTDTQYF
TRBV29-1	TRBJ2-1	CSVVNRSSYNEQFF
TRBV7-3	TRBJ2-1	CASSLGGIGNEQFF
TRBV20-1	TRBJ1-4	CSALRNPGGTNEKLFF
TRBV14	TRBJ1-1	CASTKGADTEAFF
TRBV11-2	TRBJ2-7	CASSLAGPSYEQYF
TRBV28	TRBJ2-2	CASSLLAHTGELFF
TRBV6-5	TRBJ2-1	CASKTETTYNEQFF
TRBV29-1	TRBJ2-3	CSVEDFASGGPYSTDTQYF
TRBV7-9	TRBJ1-1	CASSLGPTGLNTEAFF
TRBV5-5	TRBJ2-1	CASSLGREWYNEQFF
TRBV29-1	TRBJ1-2	CSVEDPEGGDLANYGYTF
TRBV4-1	TRBJ2-7	CASSQEVGQYYEQYF
TRBV7-2	TRBJ2-2	CASSPTLAGEVTGELFF
TRBV20-1	TRBJ1-5	CSATPRGSVRQPQHF
TRBV28	TRBJ2-2	CASRPTMGLHNTGELFF
TRBV5-4	TRBJ2-2	CASSLDSPGELFF
TRBV7-2	TRBJ2-7	CASSYTGFEQYF
TRBV7-9	TRBJ2-4	CASSLERDSGRVQYF
TRBV7-9	TRBJ1-4	CASRSGTATDEKLFF
TRBV20-1	TRBJ2-1	CSAKGYNEQFF
TRBV6-5	TRBJ1-4	CASSHLARGLGEKLFF
TRBV23-1	TRBJ2-3	CASSNSGQGTDTQYF
TRBV7-2	TRBJ1-5	CASSSDSVAQHF
TRBV4-1	TRBJ1-2	CDSSHHLGQTINYGYTF
TRBV10-3	TRBJ1-2	CAISETGGGYGYTF
TRBV4-1	TRBJ2-3	CASSQDQIPDTQYF
TRBV12-3/TRBV12-4	TRBJ2-1	CASSPDGRSYNEQFF
TRBV30	TRBJ1-1	CAWSFDLNTEAFF
TRBV5-1	TRBJ2-2	CASSGENTGELFF
TRBV6-5	TRBJ2-2	CASSEGGRELFF
TRBV29-1	TRBJ2-1	CSVEGVVSSYNEQFF
TRBV29-1	TRBJ1-2	CSVQGSVTGRFNYGYTF
TRBV29-1	TRBJ2-7	CSVRHLAHEQYF
TRBV12-3/TRBV12-4	TRBJ2-1	CASSAGQGSYNEQFF
TRBV5-1	TRBJ2-7	CASSLERGFEQYF
TRBV15	TRBJ2-7	CATSSDRGRYEQYF
TRBV5-1	TRBJ2-3	CASSPRTSGGITDTQYF
TRBV29-1	TRBJ2-7	CSVEGGVGYEQYF
TRBV7-3	TRBJ2-2	CASRVTVGPGELFF
TRBV28	TRBJ2-2	CASSFVREGAGELFF
TRBV12-3/TRBV12-4	TRBJ2-5	CASVLSIQETQYF
TRBV7-9	TRBJ1-1	CASTLWTGDDTEALF
TRBV7-6	TRBJ2-7	CASSLVVGASDLYEQYF
TRBV28	TRBJ2-2	CASSLRQAGTGELFF
TRBV7-3	TRBJ2-7	CASSLAGTYEQYF
TRBV28	TRBJ2-7	CASSFNPSGGEQYF
TRBV7-9	TRBJ2-7	CASSSTSGIYEQYF
TRBV7-2	TRBJ2-7	CASSLSPTYEQYF